One sample yielded the 9 T cell receptor beta chains listed below, sequenced in a study of sequential checkpoint blockade in melanoma. Profiling relied on immunoSEQ multiplex PCR, and the TCRdb table lists in-frame clones only, not all of them. The sample holds about 9,600 clones, less than 25% seen once. Treatment reported: randomized to nivolumab then ipilimumab (arm A) or the reverse (arm B). Sequenced material: tumor tissue (inferred from file names), taken from a patient given nivolumab and ipilimumab in sequence. Source of these receptors: a human donor with melanoma.

This clone was seen a handful of times. The chain is built from TRBV7-6 and TRBJ2-5; possible D gene TRBD1, 5 bases. In germline, CDR1 is SGHVS, CDR2 FNYEAQ. V was cut by 6 bases and J by 5 bases, with 16 bases left in between. This CDR3 spans 14 amino acids. The CDR3 DNA reads TGTGCCAGCAGTTCACGTGGGGCGCGGGAGACCCAGTACTTC. Translated: CASSSRGARETQYF.

This clone ranks as medium-sized. This chain links TRBV11-3 with TRBJ2-1; D may be TRBD1 (6 bases). The germline CDR1 and CDR2 sequences are SGHNT and YENEEA. With 4 bases removed from V and 4 bases from J, the gap between germline ends came to 14 bases. The CDR3 covers 15 residues. The chain's CDR3 is CASSSGHPTYNEQFF. The CDR3 DNA is TGTGCCAGCAGCTCGGGACACCCTACTTACAATGAGCAGTTCTTC.

V usage is TRBV4-1 and J usage is TRBJ2-6; D gene uncertain. The germline V gene encodes CDR1 MGHRA and CDR2 YSYEKL. This CDR3 is 14 amino acids long. Trimming left V 5 bases short and J 0 bases short, with 5 bases between. CDR3 sequence (DNA): TGCGCCAGCAGCATGTACTCTGGGGCCAACGTCCTGACTTTC. It specifies CASSMYSGANVLTF.

This clone was found a few times. The genes are TRBV19 and TRBJ1-6, with D maybe TRBD1 (5 bases). The CDR3 has 14 amino acids. Per the germline V gene, CDR1 is LNHDA and CDR2 is SQIVND (reference sequence). V lost 6 bases, J lost 9 bases, and 15 bases lay in between. CDR3 in amino acids: CASRPGRGISPLHF. In nucleotides, the CDR3 is TGTGCCAGTAGGCCGGGACGGGGTATTTCACCCCTCCACTTT.

This chain joins TRBV30 and TRBJ2-1; tentatively, D is TRBD1 or TRBD2 (6 bases each). The CDR3 runs 14 residues. The ends were cut back, 3 bases at V and 1 base at J, with 10 bases in the middle. Looked up from germline, CDR1 is GTSNPN and CDR2 is SVGIG (reference sequence). The CDR3 DNA sequence: TGTGCCTGGAGCCGGGGGCAATCCTACAATGAGCAGTTCTTC. Protein product: CAWSRGQSYNEQFF.

The V gene is TRBV30, the J gene TRBJ2-3, with 7 bases lining up with TRBD1. The length of the CDR3 is 15 residues. Trimming cost V 5 bases and J 4 bases; bases outside gene matches: 12. Germline V gives CDR1 GTSNPN, CDR2 SVGIG (reference sequence). This CDR3 reads CAWHRPDRAADTQYF. CDR3 sequence (DNA): TGTGCCTGGCATCGACCCGACAGGGCGGCAGATACGCAGTATTTT.

The V call is TRBV25-1, the J call TRBJ2-2; 12 bases line up with TRBD1. This CDR3 comprises 16 residues. Germline V gene lookup returns CDR1 MGHDK and CDR2 SYGVNS. After removal of 6 bases from V and 5 bases from J, the junction contained 7 bases not matched to a gene. This CDR3 reads CASRKTGQGATGELFF. The CDR3 bases are TGTGCCAGCAGGAAAACGGGACAGGGGGCTACCGGGGAGCTGTTTTTT.

This clone has a count of ten or more. The V and J genes are TRBV11-3 and TRBJ2-5; TRBD1 matches at 7 bases. Germline-derived CDR1 and CDR2 are SGHNT and YENEEA. Losses at the gene ends were 5 bases for V and 0 bases for J; bases not matched to a gene: 3. The CDR3 is made up of 14 amino acids. The CDR3 loop reads CASSLGQHQETQYF. The CDR3 nucleotides are TGTGCCAGCAGCCTGGGACAGCACCAAGAGACCCAGTACTTC.

This chain uses TRBV10-1 with TRBJ2-5; D perhaps matches TRBD1 (6 bases). The germline gives CDR1 WNHNN, CDR2 SYGVQD (reference sequence). The CDR3 is 16 residues long. Trimming cost V 1 base and J 2 bases, with 14 bases left between them. The CDR3 coding sequence is TGCGCCAGCAGTGAGTTTTCACAGGGATCTCAAGAGACCCAGTACTTC. Translation: CASSEFSQGSQETQYF.